Below are 6 T cell receptor beta chains sequenced from a single sample in a study of blood T cell repertoires in COVID-19. Clones were read by immunoSEQ multiplex PCR, and TCRdb kept only the in-frame ones, dropping some. The sample lists some 700,000 clones, 90% occurring once. Material: peripheral blood. The source is a woman younger than 30 with acute or convalescent COVID-19.

The chain carries TRBV5-5 and TRBJ2-7; D possibly corresponds to TRBD1 (5 bases). This CDR3 region has 14 residues. V lost 4 bases and J lost 2, with 13 bases in between. Germline V gene data show CDR1 as SGHKS and CDR2 as YYEKEE (reference sequence). The CDR3 here is CASSVTGITYEQYF. The CDR3 DNA is TGTGCCAGCAGCGTAACAGGAATCACCTACGAGCAGTACTTC.

This clone was seen a few times. This chain joins TRBV21-1 and TRBJ1-6. TRBV21-1 is noted as a pseudogene. The CDR3 consists of 19 residues. As DNA, the CDR3 is TGTGCCAGCAGCAAAGACGGAGTGGCGCCGAGCTCCTATAATTCACCCCTCCACTTT. Protein product: CASSKDGVAPSSYNSPLHF.

The CDR3 DNA is TGTGCCACCAGTGGCAGGGGAGGGGGCCAAGAGACCCAGTACTTC. Translation gives CATSGRGGGQETQYF. The V gene is TRBV24-1, the J gene TRBJ2-5, with D tentatively TRBD2 (7 bases). The CDR3 contains 15 residues. Germline lookup yields CDR1 KGHDR and CDR2 SFDVKD. V was cut by 5 bases and J by 1 base, with 13 bases left in between.

The chain carries TRBV13 and TRBJ2-3; 8 bases align to TRBD2. Germline CDR1 reads PRHDT; CDR2 reads FYEKMQ (reference sequence). With 1 base clipped from V and 7 bases from J, the junction kept 7 bases outside the gene matches. This CDR3 has 15 residues. CDR3 nucleotide sequence: TGTGCCAGCAGCTTAGAAGCGGGGGACGGGAATACGCAGTATTTT. Encoded protein: CASSLEAGDGNTQYF.

The CDR3, as DNA: TGCGCCAGCACGGACATTCTCTACGAGCAGTACTTC. Translation: CASTDILYEQYF. The rearrangement links TRBV5-1 to TRBJ2-7, with D possibly being TRBD1 (5 bases). The V gene's germline CDR1 is SGHRS and CDR2 YFSETQ. V lost 6 bases and J lost 3, with 10 bases in between. The CDR3 is 12 residues long.

The chain employs TRBV7-9 and TRBJ1-4, with a possible D match to TRBD1 (6 bases). This CDR3 is built from 16 residues. V lost 1 base to trimming and J lost 5 bases, with 14 bases between them. The germline gives CDR1 SEHNR, CDR2 FQNEAQ (reference sequence). The CDR3, as DNA: TGTGCCAGCAGCTTAGAGGATTGGACAGACAATGAAAAACTGTTTTTT. Protein: CASSLEDWTDNEKLFF.